This paragraph reports one T cell receptor (beta chain). TCRdb passed the RT-PCR reads through MiXCR, listing each CDR3 protein once. Of roughly 200,000 distinct CDR3 sequences listed, less than 50% are singletons. The data are from a study of patients and donors after allogeneic stem cell transplantation. J was trimmed by 7 bases and V by 4 bases; bases with no gene match: 10. This CDR3 is 15 amino acids long. Germline V gene data show CDR1 as SGHTA and CDR2 as FQGTGA. The sample was blood, either unsorted or a sorted T cell fraction (not recorded which). V and J are TRBV7-3 and TRBJ1-5; 7 bases map to TRBD1. This TCR was sampled from a human donor who was either an allogeneic HSCT recipient or a stem cell or donor lymphocyte infusion donor (not recorded which). It is not recorded whose cells these are; they may come from a transplant donor. The CDR3 DNA is TGTGCCAGCAGCTCCCCCACAGGGGCGGAACAGCCCCAGCATTTT. It codes for CASSSPTGAEQPQHF.